This T cell receptor beta chain was profiled in a study of OX40 agonist ivuxolimab in advanced cancers. In the study overall: Treatment received earlier with anti-PD-1, anti-PD-L1 or anti-CTLA-4 agents was allowed, and over 30% had some.

The V end was cut by 6 bases, the J end by 0 bases, with 12 bases between. The CDR3 is 14 amino acids. CDR1 is SNHLY, CDR2 FYNNEI, per germline. Overall study results and limits: Near-lowest levels of clonal expansion characterized partial responders at 0.1-3.0 mg/kg. On average, CD8+ T cells had more expanded clones than CD4+.

The table came from immunoSEQ multiplex PCR; TCRdb's copy has only in-frame clones and leaves some out. The repertoire includes about 58,000 clones, roughly nine tenths of them detected once, and 0.76% sits in the top ten. A remark on this clone: The target antigen is unknown.

The sample in question was CD4+ or CD8+ T cells sorted from blood, obtained in a trial of the OX40 agonist ivuxolimab. The rearrangement links TRBV2 to TRBJ2-7; TRBD1 is a possible D gene (5 bases). The TCR was taken from an adult with an advanced solid tumor such as melanoma, head and neck, liver or kidney cancer. The CDR3 spells CASRGNRRSYEQYF. The CDR3 DNA is TGTGCCAGCAGGGGAAACAGGCGCTCCTACGAGCAGTACTTC.